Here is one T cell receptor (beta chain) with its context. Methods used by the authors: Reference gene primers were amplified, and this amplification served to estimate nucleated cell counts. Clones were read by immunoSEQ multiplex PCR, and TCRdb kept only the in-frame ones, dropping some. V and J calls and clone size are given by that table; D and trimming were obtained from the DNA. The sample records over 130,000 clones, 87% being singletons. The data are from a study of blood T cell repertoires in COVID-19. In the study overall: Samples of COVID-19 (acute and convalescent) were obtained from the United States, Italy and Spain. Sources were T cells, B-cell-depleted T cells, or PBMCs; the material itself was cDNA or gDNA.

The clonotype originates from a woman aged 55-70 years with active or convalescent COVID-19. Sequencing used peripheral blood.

Here the CDR3 DNA reads TGTGCCAGCTCGCGACAGGCCCCTAATGAAAAACTGTTTTTT. Residues: CASSRQAPNEKLFF. The V call is TRBV18, the J call TRBJ1-4, with D perhaps TRBD1 (6 bases). Germline V gene data show CDR1 as KGHSH and CDR2 as LQKENI. The CDR3 extends over 14 amino acids. V lost 6 bases to trimming and J lost 3 bases, with 11 bases between them.